This is a list of T cell receptor beta chains from one sample in a study of regulatory T cells in long-lasting Graves disease. TCRdb processed the multiplex PCR reads anew with MiXCR; each CDR3 protein has one entry. Here the sample spans 650,000 to 850,000 distinct CDR3 sequences, 25% to 35% being singletons. This sample comprised peripheral blood mononuclear cells (PBMCs), obtained when the disease was refractory, from a patient treated with antithyroid drugs. The receptor set was obtained from a female donor with Graves disease. The CDR3 runs from the conserved cysteine through the conserved F or W. Each record gives: CDR3 protein, CDR3 DNA, J gene, D gene, clone size, V gene. D genes are given only for firm matches. Where a row states a size, it is once, few, many or the class of an expanded clone; other rows omit it.

cdr3_aa: CASSLSLSGGYETQYF; cdr3_nt: TGTGCCAGCAGTTTAAGCCTAAGCGGGGGGTATGAGACCCAGTACTTC; j_call: TRBJ2-5; d_call: TRBD2; clone_size: many; v_call: TRBV12-3/TRBV12-4
cdr3_aa: CASKRAGLAGGSTYEQYF; cdr3_nt: TGTGCCAGCAAGAGAGCGGGACTAGCGGGAGGCTCCACTTACGAGCAGTACTTC; j_call: TRBJ2-7; d_call: TRBD2; clone_size: NA; v_call: TRBV6-1
cdr3_aa: CASSLLGQAKNIQYF; cdr3_nt: TGCGCCAGCAGCCTTTTGGGACAGGCCAAAAACATTCAGTACTTC; j_call: TRBJ2-4; d_call: TRBD1; clone_size: few; v_call: TRBV5-1
cdr3_aa: CASSLDGSSYNEQFF; cdr3_nt: TGTGCCAGCAGCTTAGATGGGAGCTCCTACAATGAGCAGTTCTTC; j_call: TRBJ2-1; d_call: NA; clone_size: few; v_call: TRBV5-1
cdr3_aa: CASSSAGTGITYEQYF; cdr3_nt: TGCGCCAGCAGCTCGGCCGGGACAGGGATCACCTACGAGCAGTACTTC; j_call: TRBJ2-7; d_call: TRBD1; clone_size: NA; v_call: TRBV5-1
cdr3_aa: CASSQDLLSQPQHF; cdr3_nt: TGTGCCAGCAGCCAAGATCTGCTCAGTCAGCCCCAGCATTTT; j_call: TRBJ1-5; d_call: NA; clone_size: few; v_call: TRBV3-1
cdr3_aa: CASSPVTDSSNYGYTF; cdr3_nt: TGTGCCAGCTCACCAGTGACAGATTCATCTAACTATGGCTACACCTTC; j_call: TRBJ1-2; d_call: NA; clone_size: NA; v_call: TRBV18
cdr3_aa: CATGVNWGGETQYF; cdr3_nt: TGTGCCACCGGAGTCAATTGGGGCGGGGAGACCCAGTACTTC; j_call: TRBJ2-5; d_call: NA; clone_size: once; v_call: TRBV30
cdr3_aa: CATSRRGSGGYGYTF; cdr3_nt: TGTGCCACCAGCAGGAGAGGCAGCGGAGGCTATGGCTACACCTTC; j_call: TRBJ1-2; d_call: NA; clone_size: NA; v_call: TRBV15
cdr3_aa: CASSETLAEGTDTQYF; cdr3_nt: TGTGCCAGCAGTGAAACCCTAGCCGAGGGAACAGATACGCAGTATTTT; j_call: TRBJ2-3; d_call: NA; clone_size: few; v_call: TRBV6-1
cdr3_aa: CASSASTGGYGANVLTF; cdr3_nt: TGTGCCAGCAGTGCTTCGACAGGGGGATATGGGGCCAACGTCCTGACTTTC; j_call: TRBJ2-6; d_call: TRBD1; clone_size: NA; v_call: TRBV6-1
cdr3_aa: CSARPGTGAYEQYF; cdr3_nt: TGCAGTGCTAGACCGGGTACAGGGGCCTACGAGCAGTACTTC; j_call: TRBJ2-7; d_call: TRBD1; clone_size: NA; v_call: TRBV20-1
cdr3_aa: CASTRKETNQPQHF; cdr3_nt: TGTGCCAGCACTAGAAAGGAAACCAATCAGCCCCAGCATTTT; j_call: TRBJ1-5; d_call: NA; clone_size: NA; v_call: TRBV2
cdr3_aa: CSVESLIGAKNIQYF; cdr3_nt: TGCAGCGTTGAGAGTCTGATCGGGGCCAAAAACATTCAGTACTTC; j_call: TRBJ2-4; d_call: NA; clone_size: NA; v_call: TRBV29-1
cdr3_aa: CATSRVGASGRGQETQYF; cdr3_nt: TGTGCCACCAGCAGAGTCGGGGCTAGCGGGAGGGGGCAAGAGACCCAGTACTTC; j_call: TRBJ2-5; d_call: TRBD2; clone_size: NA; v_call: TRBV15
cdr3_aa: CSVEVGRGGQETQYF; cdr3_nt: TGCAGCGTTGAAGTGGGTCGTGGGGGACAAGAGACCCAGTACTTC; j_call: TRBJ2-5; d_call: NA; clone_size: few; v_call: TRBV29-1
cdr3_aa: CASSEAGPRQETQYF; cdr3_nt: TGTGCCAGCAGTGAAGCCGGACCGAGACAAGAGACCCAGTACTTC; j_call: TRBJ2-5; d_call: NA; clone_size: NA; v_call: TRBV2
cdr3_aa: CASSLRGLAGIQETQYF; cdr3_nt: TGTGCCAGCAGTTTACGAGGACTAGCGGGGATCCAAGAGACCCAGTACTTC; j_call: TRBJ2-5; d_call: TRBD2; clone_size: NA; v_call: TRBV27
cdr3_aa: CASSRGRVLDGGYTF; cdr3_nt: TGTGCCAGCAGTCGGGGACGGGTGCTGGACGGTGGCTACACCTTC; j_call: TRBJ1-2; d_call: NA; clone_size: few; v_call: TRBV6-1
cdr3_aa: CASSLALGSNYGYTF; cdr3_nt: TGCGCCAGCAGCTTGGCCCTCGGCAGTAACTATGGCTACACCTTC; j_call: TRBJ1-2; d_call: NA; clone_size: NA; v_call: TRBV5-1
cdr3_aa: CASSVSSGRMYEQYF; cdr3_nt: TGTGCCAGCAGTGTATCTAGCGGGAGGATGTACGAGCAGTACTTC; j_call: TRBJ2-7; d_call: TRBD2; clone_size: NA; v_call: TRBV6-1
cdr3_aa: CASSSEGGEKLFF; cdr3_nt: TGTGCCAGCAGCTCTGAGGGCGGGGAAAAACTGTTTTTT; j_call: TRBJ1-4; d_call: NA; clone_size: many; v_call: TRBV11-2
cdr3_aa: CASSLRTSYEQYF; cdr3_nt: TGTGCCAGCAGCTTGCGGACCTCCTACGAGCAGTACTTC; j_call: TRBJ2-7; d_call: NA; clone_size: many; v_call: TRBV27
cdr3_aa: CASSALAGFGYGYTF; cdr3_nt: TGTGCCAGCAGCGCCCTGGCGGGGTTTGGCTATGGCTACACCTTC; j_call: TRBJ1-2; d_call: NA; clone_size: few; v_call: TRBV7-8
cdr3_aa: CASSFPRDRFDTEAFF; cdr3_nt: TGTGCCAGCAGTTTCCCACGGGACAGATTTGACACTGAAGCTTTCTTT; j_call: TRBJ1-1; d_call: TRBD1; clone_size: many; v_call: TRBV12-3/TRBV12-4
cdr3_aa: CASSLGLAGDTQYF; cdr3_nt: TGTGCCAGCAGCTTGGGACTAGCGGGAGATACGCAGTATTTT; j_call: TRBJ2-3; d_call: TRBD2; clone_size: NA; v_call: TRBV7-3
cdr3_aa: CSARDNGRRNNSPLHF; cdr3_nt: TGCAGTGCTAGAGATAACGGGCGGCGGAATAATTCACCCCTCCACTTT; j_call: TRBJ1-6; d_call: NA; clone_size: NA; v_call: TRBV20-1
cdr3_aa: CAWSPPDPGRTYGYTF; cdr3_nt: TGTGCCTGGAGCCCCCCAGATCCAGGGAGGACCTATGGCTACACCTTC; j_call: TRBJ1-2; d_call: NA; clone_size: few; v_call: TRBV30
cdr3_aa: CAWSVGTGFYEKLFF; cdr3_nt: TGTGCCTGGAGTGTAGGGACAGGGTTTTATGAAAAACTGTTTTTT; j_call: TRBJ1-4; d_call: TRBD1; clone_size: NA; v_call: TRBV30
cdr3_aa: CAISDRVQNTEAFF; cdr3_nt: TGTGCCATCAGTGACAGGGTACAGAACACTGAAGCTTTCTTT; j_call: TRBJ1-1; d_call: NA; clone_size: many; v_call: TRBV10-3
cdr3_aa: CASSLVGGETQHF; cdr3_nt: TGTGCCAGCAGTTTAGTGGGGGGAGAGACCCAGCACTTC; j_call: TRBJ2-5; d_call: NA; clone_size: NA; v_call: TRBV12-3/TRBV12-4
cdr3_aa: CASSYLGDSGYAF; cdr3_nt: TGTGCCAGCAGTTACTTAGGGGATTCTGGCTACGCCTTC; j_call: TRBJ1-2; d_call: NA; clone_size: NA; v_call: TRBV6-5
cdr3_aa: CASSYRGVRGTYEQYF; cdr3_nt: TGTGCCAGCAGTTACCGGGGTGTGCGGGGGACCTACGAGCAGTACTTC; j_call: TRBJ2-7; d_call: TRBD2; clone_size: many; v_call: TRBV6-2/TRBV6-3
cdr3_aa: CASSRIGDAEAFF; cdr3_nt: TGTGCCAGCAGCCGTATAGGGGACGCTGAAGCTTTCTTT; j_call: TRBJ1-1; d_call: NA; clone_size: NA; v_call: TRBV3-1
cdr3_aa: CASSLVGRSQETQYF; cdr3_nt: TGTGCCAGCAGCTTAGTCGGCAGGTCCCAAGAGACCCAGTACTTC; j_call: TRBJ2-5; d_call: NA; clone_size: NA; v_call: TRBV7-7
cdr3_aa: CASSSGDRQNTEAFF; cdr3_nt: TGTGCCAGCAGTTCCGGTGACAGGCAGAACACTGAAGCTTTCTTT; j_call: TRBJ1-1; d_call: NA; clone_size: many; v_call: TRBV12-3/TRBV12-4
cdr3_aa: CASSPLVNRETQYF; cdr3_nt: TGTGCCAGCAGCCCACTCGTGAACCGGGAGACCCAGTACTTC; j_call: TRBJ2-5; d_call: NA; clone_size: many; v_call: TRBV6-1
cdr3_aa: CASSSGRGLVGYTF; cdr3_nt: TGTGCCAGCAGCTCGGGCAGGGGGCTGGTTGGCTACACCTTC; j_call: TRBJ1-2; d_call: TRBD1; clone_size: few; v_call: TRBV11-2
cdr3_aa: CSVLGTEAFF; cdr3_nt: TGCAGCGTTCTGGGCACTGAAGCTTTCTTT; j_call: TRBJ1-1; d_call: NA; clone_size: NA; v_call: TRBV29-1
cdr3_aa: CASGFGTGELFF; cdr3_nt: TGTGCTAGTGGTTTTGGTACCGGGGAGCTGTTTTTT; j_call: TRBJ2-2; d_call: NA; clone_size: few; v_call: TRBV12-5
cdr3_aa: CASSESRGRYEQYF; cdr3_nt: TGCGCCAGCAGTGAGTCGAGGGGGCGCTACGAGCAGTACTTC; j_call: TRBJ2-7; d_call: TRBD1; clone_size: many; v_call: TRBV10-1
cdr3_aa: CAISEQGGGGYTF; cdr3_nt: TGTGCCATCAGTGAGCAAGGGGGCGGAGGCTACACCTTC; j_call: TRBJ1-2; d_call: TRBD1; clone_size: few; v_call: TRBV10-3
cdr3_aa: CSAQGGGGRYEQYF; cdr3_nt: TGCAGCGCCCAAGGAGGAGGGGGGAGGTACGAGCAGTACTTC; j_call: TRBJ2-7; d_call: NA; clone_size: many; v_call: TRBV29-1
cdr3_aa: CASSIVAPTNEKLFF; cdr3_nt: TGTGCCAGTAGTATAGTCGCTCCAACTAATGAAAAACTGTTTTTT; j_call: TRBJ1-4; d_call: NA; clone_size: NA; v_call: TRBV19
cdr3_aa: CASRPSRGGNQPQHF; cdr3_nt: TGTGCCAGTAGACCGTCCAGGGGCGGTAATCAGCCCCAGCATTTT; j_call: TRBJ1-5; d_call: NA; clone_size: NA; v_call: TRBV28
cdr3_aa: CASRSSGRGQETQYF; cdr3_nt: TGTGCCAGCAGATCAAGCGGGAGAGGACAAGAGACCCAGTACTTC; j_call: TRBJ2-5; d_call: TRBD2; clone_size: NA; v_call: TRBV12-3/TRBV12-4
cdr3_aa: CASSPSDRDNQPQHF; cdr3_nt: TGTGCCAGTAGTCCTTCGGACAGAGACAATCAGCCCCAGCATTTT; j_call: TRBJ1-5; d_call: NA; clone_size: NA; v_call: TRBV19
cdr3_aa: CATLADQGATNEKLFF; cdr3_nt: TGTGCCACCCTAGCGGATCAGGGAGCAACTAATGAAAAACTGTTTTTT; j_call: TRBJ1-4; d_call: NA; clone_size: few; v_call: TRBV19
cdr3_aa: CASSYVAGPYEQYF; cdr3_nt: TGTGCCAGCAGTTACGTAGCGGGACCCTACGAGCAGTACTTC; j_call: TRBJ2-7; d_call: TRBD2; clone_size: NA; v_call: TRBV6-2/TRBV6-3
cdr3_aa: CASSFGGMGYGYTF; cdr3_nt: TGTGCCAGCAGCTTTGGGGGGATGGGCTATGGCTACACCTTC; j_call: TRBJ1-2; d_call: NA; clone_size: NA; v_call: TRBV7-2
cdr3_aa: CASTAKGTSGTSEQYF; cdr3_nt: TGTGCCAGCACCGCGAAGGGGACTAGCGGGACCAGCGAGCAGTACTTC; j_call: TRBJ2-7; d_call: TRBD2; clone_size: NA; v_call: TRBV11-1
cdr3_aa: CASSPLGQSSPLHF; cdr3_nt: TGTGCCAGCAGTCCCCTCGGACAATCTTCACCCCTCCACTTT; j_call: TRBJ1-6; d_call: NA; clone_size: NA; v_call: TRBV2
cdr3_aa: CASSQGLRASGRRLQETQYF; cdr3_nt: TGTGCCAGCAGCCAAGGTCTTCGGGCTAGCGGGAGGCGTCTCCAAGAGACCCAGTACTTC; j_call: TRBJ2-5; d_call: TRBD2; clone_size: few; v_call: TRBV14
cdr3_aa: CASSFSAGGNTEAFF; cdr3_nt: TGTGCCAGCAGTTTTAGTGCCGGGGGAAACACTGAAGCTTTCTTT; j_call: TRBJ1-1; d_call: NA; clone_size: many; v_call: TRBV12-3/TRBV12-4
cdr3_aa: CASSLGGLSSYEQYF; cdr3_nt: TGTGCCAGCAGCTTGGGCGGCCTCAGCTCCTACGAGCAGTACTTC; j_call: TRBJ2-7; d_call: NA; clone_size: many; v_call: TRBV5-1
cdr3_aa: CASSLGSGQGFQPQHF; cdr3_nt: TGTGCCAGCAGTCTAGGATCGGGACAGGGTTTTCAGCCCCAGCATTTT; j_call: TRBJ1-5; d_call: TRBD1; clone_size: NA; v_call: TRBV6-1
cdr3_aa: CASRGTSGKYFYEQYF; cdr3_nt: TGTGCCAGCAGGGGGACTAGCGGGAAATATTTCTACGAGCAGTACTTC; j_call: TRBJ2-7; d_call: TRBD2; clone_size: few; v_call: TRBV2
cdr3_aa: CASGPTYTGELFF; cdr3_nt: TGTGCCAGCGGGCCAACCTACACCGGGGAGCTGTTTTTT; j_call: TRBJ2-2; d_call: NA; clone_size: NA; v_call: TRBV12-3/TRBV12-4
cdr3_aa: CASSLGQGAGLYTEAFF; cdr3_nt: TGTGCCAGCAGCCTAGGACAGGGGGCGGGTCTGTACACTGAAGCTTTCTTT; j_call: TRBJ1-1; d_call: TRBD1; clone_size: NA; v_call: TRBV11-2